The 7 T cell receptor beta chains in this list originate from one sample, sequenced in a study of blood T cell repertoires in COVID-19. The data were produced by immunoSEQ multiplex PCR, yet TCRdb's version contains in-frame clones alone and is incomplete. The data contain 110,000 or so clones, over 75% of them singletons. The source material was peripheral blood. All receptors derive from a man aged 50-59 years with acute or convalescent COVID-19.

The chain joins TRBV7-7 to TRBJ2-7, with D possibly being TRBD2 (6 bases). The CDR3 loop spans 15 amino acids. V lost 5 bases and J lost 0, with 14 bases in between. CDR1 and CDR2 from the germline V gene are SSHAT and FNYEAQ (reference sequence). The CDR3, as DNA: TGTGCCAGCAGCCGCTTCCCGGGAGACTCCTACGAGCAGTACTTC. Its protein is CASSRFPGDSYEQYF.

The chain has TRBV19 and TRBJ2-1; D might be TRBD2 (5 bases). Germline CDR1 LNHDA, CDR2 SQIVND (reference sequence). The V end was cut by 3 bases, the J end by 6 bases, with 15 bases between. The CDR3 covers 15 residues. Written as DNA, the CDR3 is TGTGCCAGTAGTATTAAGAGGGTATACGGCAATGAGCAGTTCTTC. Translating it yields CASSIKRVYGNEQFF.

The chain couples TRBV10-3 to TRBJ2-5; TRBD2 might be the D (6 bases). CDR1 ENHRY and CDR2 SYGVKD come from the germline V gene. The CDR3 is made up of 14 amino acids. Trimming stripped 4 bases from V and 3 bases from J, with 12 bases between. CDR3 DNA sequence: TGTGCCATCAGTGCGGAGGGTTGGAAAGAGACCCAGTACTTC. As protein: CAISAEGWKETQYF.

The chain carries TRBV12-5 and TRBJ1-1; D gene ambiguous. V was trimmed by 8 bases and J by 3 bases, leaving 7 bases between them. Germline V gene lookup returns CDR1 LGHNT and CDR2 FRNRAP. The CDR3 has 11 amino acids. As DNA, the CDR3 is TGTGCTAGTACATTGGACACTGAAGCTTTCTTT. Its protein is CASTLDTEAFF.

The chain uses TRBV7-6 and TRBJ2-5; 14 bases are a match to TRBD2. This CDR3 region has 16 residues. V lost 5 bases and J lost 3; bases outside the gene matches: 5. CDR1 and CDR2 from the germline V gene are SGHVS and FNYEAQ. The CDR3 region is CASSIATSGREETQYF. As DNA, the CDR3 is TGTGCCAGCAGCATTGCGACTAGCGGGAGGGAAGAGACCCAGTACTTC.

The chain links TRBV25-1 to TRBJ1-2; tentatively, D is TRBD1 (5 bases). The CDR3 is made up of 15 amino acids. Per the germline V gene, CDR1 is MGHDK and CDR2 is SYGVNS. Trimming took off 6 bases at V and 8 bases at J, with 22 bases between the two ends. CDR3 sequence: CASSRQRRGPWGYTF. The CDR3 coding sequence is TGTGCCAGCAGCCGCCAAAGGAGGGGCCCGTGGGGCTACACCTTC.

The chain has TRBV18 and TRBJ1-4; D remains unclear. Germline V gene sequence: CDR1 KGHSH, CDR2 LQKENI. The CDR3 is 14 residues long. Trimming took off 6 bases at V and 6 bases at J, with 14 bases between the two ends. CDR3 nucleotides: TGTGCCAGCTCTCTACTAAACCCGGATGAAAAACTGTTTTTT. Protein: CASSLLNPDEKLFF.